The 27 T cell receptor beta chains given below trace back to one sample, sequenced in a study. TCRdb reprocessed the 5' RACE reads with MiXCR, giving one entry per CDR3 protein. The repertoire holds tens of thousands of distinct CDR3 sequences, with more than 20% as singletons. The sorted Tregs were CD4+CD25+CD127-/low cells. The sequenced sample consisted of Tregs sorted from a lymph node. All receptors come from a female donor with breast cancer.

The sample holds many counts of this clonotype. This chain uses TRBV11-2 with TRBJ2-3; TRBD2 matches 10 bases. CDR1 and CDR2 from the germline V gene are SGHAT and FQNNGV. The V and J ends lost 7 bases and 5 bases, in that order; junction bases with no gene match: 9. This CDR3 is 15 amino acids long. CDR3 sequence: CASTTILAGGDTQYF. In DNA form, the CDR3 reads TGTGCCAGCACCACAATATTAGCGGGAGGAGATACGCAGTATTTT.

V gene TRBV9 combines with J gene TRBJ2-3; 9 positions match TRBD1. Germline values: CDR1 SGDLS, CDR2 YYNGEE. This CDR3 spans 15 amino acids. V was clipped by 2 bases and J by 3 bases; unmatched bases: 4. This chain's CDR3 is CASSVSGTGTDTQYF. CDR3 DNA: TGTGCCAGCAGCGTCTCCGGGACAGGGACAGATACGCAGTATTTT.

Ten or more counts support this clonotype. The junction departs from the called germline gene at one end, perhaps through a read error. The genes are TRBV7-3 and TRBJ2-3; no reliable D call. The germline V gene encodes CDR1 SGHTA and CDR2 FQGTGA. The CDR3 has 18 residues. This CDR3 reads CASSLKGIFLARTDTQYF. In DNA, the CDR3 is TGTGCCAGCAGTTTAAAGGGTATTTTTTTGGCGCGCACAGATACGCAGTATTTT. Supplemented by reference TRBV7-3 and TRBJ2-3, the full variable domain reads GAGVSQTPSNKVTEKGKYVELRCDPISGHTALYWYRQSLGQGPEFLIYFQGTGAADDSGLPNDRFFAVRPEGSVSTLKIQRTERGDSAVYLCASSLKGIFLARTDTQYFGPGTRLTVL.

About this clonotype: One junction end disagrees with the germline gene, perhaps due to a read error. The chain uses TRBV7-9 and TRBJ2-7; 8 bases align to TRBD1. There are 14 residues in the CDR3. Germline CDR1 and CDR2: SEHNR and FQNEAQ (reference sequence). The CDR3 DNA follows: TGTACCAGCAGCCGGGACAGGTTATCTTACGAGCAGTACTTC. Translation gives CTSSRDRLSYEQYF.

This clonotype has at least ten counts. The CDR3 here is CASSLTPTAADTQYF. DNA of the CDR3: TGCGCCAGCAGCCTGACCCCCACGGCGGCAGATACGCAGTATTTT. The genes are TRBV5-1 and TRBJ2-3; D gene unclear. Germline values: CDR1 SGHRS, CDR2 YFSETQ. This CDR3 contains 15 residues. Trimming shortened V by 4 bases and J by 4 bases, and 16 bases separated the two germline ends.

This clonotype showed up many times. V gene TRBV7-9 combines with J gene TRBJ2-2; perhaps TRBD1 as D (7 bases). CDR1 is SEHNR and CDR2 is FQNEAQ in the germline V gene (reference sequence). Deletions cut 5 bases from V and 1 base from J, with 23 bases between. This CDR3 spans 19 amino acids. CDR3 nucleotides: TGTGCCAGCAGCCCTCCCGTTGGAGGGGGCCGCCGGAACACCGGGGAGCTGTTTTTT. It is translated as CASSPPVGGGRRNTGELFF.

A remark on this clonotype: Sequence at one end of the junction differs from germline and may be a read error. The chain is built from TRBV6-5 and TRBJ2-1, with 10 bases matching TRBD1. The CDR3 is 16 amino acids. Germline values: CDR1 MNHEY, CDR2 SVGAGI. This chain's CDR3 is CASSYSTGGPYNKQFF. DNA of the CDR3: TGTGCCAGCAGTTACTCGACAGGGGGCCCCTACAATAAGCAGTTCTTC.

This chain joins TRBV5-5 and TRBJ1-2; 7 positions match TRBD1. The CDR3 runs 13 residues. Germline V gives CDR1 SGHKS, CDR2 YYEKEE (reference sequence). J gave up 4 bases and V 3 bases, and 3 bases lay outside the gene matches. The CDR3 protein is CASSYRDSYGYTF. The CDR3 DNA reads TGTGCCAGCAGCTACCGGGACAGCTATGGCTACACCTTC.

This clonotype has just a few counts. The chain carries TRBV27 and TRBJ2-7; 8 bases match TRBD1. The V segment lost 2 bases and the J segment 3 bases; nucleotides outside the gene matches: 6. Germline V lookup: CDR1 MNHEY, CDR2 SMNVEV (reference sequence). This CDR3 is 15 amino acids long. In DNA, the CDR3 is TGTGCCAGCAGTTTAACCGGACAGGGTCTCTACGAGCAGTACTTC. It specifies CASSLTGQGLYEQYF.

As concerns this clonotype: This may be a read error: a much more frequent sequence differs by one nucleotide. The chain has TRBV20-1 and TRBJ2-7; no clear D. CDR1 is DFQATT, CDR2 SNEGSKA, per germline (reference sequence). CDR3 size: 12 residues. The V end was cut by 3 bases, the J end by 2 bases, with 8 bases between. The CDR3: CSARAKTYEQYF. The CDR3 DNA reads TGCAGTGCTAGGGCTAAAACCTACGAGCAGTACTTC.

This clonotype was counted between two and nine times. CDR3 sequence: CASSPTVFNEKLFF. The CDR3 coding sequence is TGTGCCAGCTCACCGACAGTTTTTAATGAAAAACTGTTTTTT. J is TRBJ1-4 and V is TRBV18; D perhaps matches TRBD1 (5 bases). Deletions cut 3 bases from V and 4 bases from J, with 9 bases between. CDR3 length: 14 residues. Germline V CDR1 and CDR2: KGHSH, LQKENI.

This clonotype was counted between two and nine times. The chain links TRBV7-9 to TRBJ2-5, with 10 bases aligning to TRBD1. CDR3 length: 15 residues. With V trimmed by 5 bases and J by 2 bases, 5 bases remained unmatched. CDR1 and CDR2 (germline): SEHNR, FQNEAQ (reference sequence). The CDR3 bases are TGTGCCAGCAGCGACGGGACAGGGGTTCAAGAGACCCAGTACTTC. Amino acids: CASSDGTGVQETQYF.

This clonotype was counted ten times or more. CDR3 amino acids: CASTQGDRGFTGELFF. In nucleotides, the CDR3 is TGTGCCAGCACCCAAGGGGACAGGGGGTTCACCGGGGAGCTGTTTTTT. This chain uses TRBV7-3 with TRBJ2-2; 11 nucleotides line up with TRBD1. Germline-derived CDR1 and CDR2 are SGHTA and FQGTGA. The trim removed 7 bases at V and 4 bases at J, leaving 8 bases unmatched. The CDR3 contains 16 residues.

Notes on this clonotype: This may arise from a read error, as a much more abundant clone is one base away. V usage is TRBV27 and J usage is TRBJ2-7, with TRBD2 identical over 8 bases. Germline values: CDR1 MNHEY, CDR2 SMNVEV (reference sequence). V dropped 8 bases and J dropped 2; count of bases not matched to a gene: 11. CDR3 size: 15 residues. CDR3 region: CASGLSGSGAYEQYF. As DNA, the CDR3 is TGTGCCAGCGGCCTAAGCGGGAGTGGGGCCTACGAGCAGTACTTC.

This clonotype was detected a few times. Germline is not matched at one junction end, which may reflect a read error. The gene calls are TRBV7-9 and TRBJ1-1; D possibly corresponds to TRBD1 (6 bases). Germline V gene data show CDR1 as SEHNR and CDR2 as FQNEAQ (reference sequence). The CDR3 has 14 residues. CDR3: CASGLDRLDTEAFF. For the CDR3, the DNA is TGTGCCAGCGGCTTAGACAGGTTGGACACTGAAGCTTTCTTT. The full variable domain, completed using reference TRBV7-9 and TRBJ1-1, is DTGVSQNPRHKITKRGQNVTFRCDPISEHNRLYWYRQTLGQGPEFLTYFQNEAQLEKSRLLSDRFSAERPKGSFSTLEIQRTEQGDSAMYLCASGLDRLDTEAFFGQGTRLTVV.

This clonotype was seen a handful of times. The CDR3 DNA reads as TGTGCCAGCAGCGTAGCCGGTCAGCGAGAGACCCAGTACTTC. Translation: CASSVAGQRETQYF. V and J are TRBV9 and TRBJ2-5, with D unresolved. The ends were cut back, 0 bases at V and 4 bases at J, with 10 bases in the middle. This CDR3 is built from 14 residues. Germline values: CDR1 SGDLS, CDR2 YYNGEE.

CDR3 protein: CASSQEGPLATNEKLFF. The CDR3 nucleotides read TGCGCCAGCAGCCAAGAGGGTCCTTTGGCAACTAATGAAAAACTGTTTTTT. The rearrangement uses TRBV4-1 and TRBJ1-4; no reliable D call. The CDR3 loop spans 17 amino acids. Germline assignment: CDR1 MGHRA and CDR2 YSYEKL. Trimming stripped 0 bases from V and 0 bases from J, with 11 bases between.

The CDR3 DNA reads TGTGCCAGCAGCCAAGACCTCGGGACTCTTAACACCGGGGAGCTGTTTTTT. Translated, it gives CASSQDLGTLNTGELFF. The rearrangement links TRBV4-2 to TRBJ2-2; a possible D gene is TRBD2 (6 bases). Germline V gene data show CDR1 as LGHNA and CDR2 as YNFKEQ. V was trimmed by 0 bases and J by 2 bases, leaving 13 bases between them. This CDR3 spans 17 amino acids.

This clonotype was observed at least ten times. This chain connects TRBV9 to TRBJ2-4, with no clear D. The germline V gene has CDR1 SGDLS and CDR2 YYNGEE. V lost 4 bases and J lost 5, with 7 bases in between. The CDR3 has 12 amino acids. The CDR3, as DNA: TGTGCCAGCAGCTCCCGGGAAAACATTCAGTACTTC. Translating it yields CASSSRENIQYF.

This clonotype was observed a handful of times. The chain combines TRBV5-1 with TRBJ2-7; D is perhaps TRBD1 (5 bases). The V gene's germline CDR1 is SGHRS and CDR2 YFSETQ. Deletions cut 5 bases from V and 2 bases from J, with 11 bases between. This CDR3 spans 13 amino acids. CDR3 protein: CASRLTATYEQYF. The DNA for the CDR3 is TGCGCCAGCAGATTGACAGCGACCTACGAGCAGTACTTC.

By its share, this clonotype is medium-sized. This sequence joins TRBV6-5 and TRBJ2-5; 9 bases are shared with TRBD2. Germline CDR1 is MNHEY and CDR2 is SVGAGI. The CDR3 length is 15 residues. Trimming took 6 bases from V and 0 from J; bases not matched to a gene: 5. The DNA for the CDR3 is TGTGCCAGCAGCCGGACTAGCGCAAACCAAGAGACCCAGTACTTC. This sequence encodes CASSRTSANQETQYF.

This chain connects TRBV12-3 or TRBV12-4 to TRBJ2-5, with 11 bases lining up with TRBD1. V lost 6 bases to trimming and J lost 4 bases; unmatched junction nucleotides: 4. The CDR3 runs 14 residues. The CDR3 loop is CASSRTGGGETQYF. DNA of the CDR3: TGTGCCAGCAGCCGGACAGGGGGCGGAGAGACCCAGTACTTC.

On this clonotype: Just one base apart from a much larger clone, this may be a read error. CDR3 region: CASSSPGGVNTEALF. CDR3 DNA: TGTGCCAGCAGCTCCCCTGGGGGGGTGAACACTGAAGCTCTCTTT. J is TRBJ1-1 and V is TRBV7-9; maybe TRBD1 (5 bases). Germline CDR1 reads SEHNR; CDR2 reads FQNEAQ (reference sequence). The CDR3 is made up of 15 amino acids.

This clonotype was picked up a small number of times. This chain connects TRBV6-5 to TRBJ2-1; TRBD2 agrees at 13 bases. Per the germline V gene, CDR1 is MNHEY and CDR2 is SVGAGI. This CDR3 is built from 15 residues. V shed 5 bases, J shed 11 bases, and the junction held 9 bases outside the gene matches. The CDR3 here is CASSELAGGGGQQFF. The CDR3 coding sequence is TGTGCCAGCAGTGAACTAGCGGGAGGGGGGGGCCAGCAGTTCTTC.

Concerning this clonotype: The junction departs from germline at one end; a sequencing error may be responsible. CDR3 sequence (DNA): TGCGTCAGCAGCCGAAGAACCGGGACGGCCTACGAGCAGTACTTC. It yields the protein CVSSRRTGTAYEQYF. The V and J genes are TRBV4-1 and TRBJ2-7, with D perhaps being TRBD1 or TRBD2 (5 bases each). CDR1 and CDR2 (germline): MGHRA, YSYEKL. There are 15 residues in the CDR3.

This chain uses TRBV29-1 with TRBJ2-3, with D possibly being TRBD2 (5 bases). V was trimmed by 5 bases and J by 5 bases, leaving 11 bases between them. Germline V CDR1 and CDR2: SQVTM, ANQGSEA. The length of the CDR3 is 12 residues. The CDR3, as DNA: TGCAGCGTTCAACTAGATATAGATACGCAGTATTTT. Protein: CSVQLDIDTQYF.

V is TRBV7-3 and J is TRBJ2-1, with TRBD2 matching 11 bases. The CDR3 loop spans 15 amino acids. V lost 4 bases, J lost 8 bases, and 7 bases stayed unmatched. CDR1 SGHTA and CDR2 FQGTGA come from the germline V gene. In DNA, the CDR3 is TGTGCCAGCAGCTCCGGGACTAGCGGACTCGATGAGCAGTTCTTC. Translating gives CASSSGTSGLDEQFF. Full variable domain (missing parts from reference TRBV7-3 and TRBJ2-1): GAGVSQTPSNKVTEKGKYVELRCDPISGHTALYWYRQSLGQGPEFLIYFQGTGAADDSGLPNDRFFAVRPEGSVSTLKIQRTERGDSAVYLCASSSGTSGLDEQFFGPGTRLTVL.